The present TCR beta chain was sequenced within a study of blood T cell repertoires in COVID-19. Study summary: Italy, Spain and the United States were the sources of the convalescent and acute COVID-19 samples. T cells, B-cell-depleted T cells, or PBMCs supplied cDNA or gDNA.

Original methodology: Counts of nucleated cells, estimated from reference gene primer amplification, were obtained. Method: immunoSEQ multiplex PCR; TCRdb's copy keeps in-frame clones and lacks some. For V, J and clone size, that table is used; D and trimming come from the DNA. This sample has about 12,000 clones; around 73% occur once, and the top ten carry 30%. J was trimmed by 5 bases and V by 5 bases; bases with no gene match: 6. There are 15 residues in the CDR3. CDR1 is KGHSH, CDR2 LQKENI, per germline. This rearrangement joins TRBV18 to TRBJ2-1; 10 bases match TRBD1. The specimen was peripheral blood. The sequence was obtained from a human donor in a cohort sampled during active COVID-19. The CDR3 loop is CASSSGQGLHNEQFF. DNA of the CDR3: TGTGCCAGCTCATCGGGACAGGGGCTCCACAATGAGCAGTTCTTC. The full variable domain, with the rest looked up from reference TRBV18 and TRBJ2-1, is NAGVMQNPRHLVRRRGQEARLRCSPMKGHSHVYWYRQLPEEGLKFMVYLQKENIIDESGMPKERFSAEFPKEGPSILRIQQVVRGDSAAYFCASSSGQGLHNEQFFGPGTRLTVL.